These 10 T cell receptor beta chains share one sample of origin, sequenced in a study of blood T cell repertoires in COVID-19. Clones were read by immunoSEQ multiplex PCR, and TCRdb kept only the in-frame ones, dropping some. The sample shows hundreds of thousands of clones, 80% to 90% of them seen only once. The sequenced sample was peripheral blood. These receptors were taken from a woman under 30 with acute or convalescent COVID-19.

This chain uses TRBV4-3 with TRBJ1-1, with 9 bases aligning to TRBD1. V shed 4 bases, J shed 11 bases, and the junction held 17 bases outside the gene matches. In germline, CDR1 is LGHNA, CDR2 YSLEER. CDR3 length: 16 amino acids. CDR3 amino acids: CASSLEGSQGAGGAFF. The CDR3 nucleotides read TGCGCCAGCAGCCTTGAGGGCTCACAGGGGGCGGGCGGTGCTTTCTTT.

This clone was recorded once. The rearrangement joins TRBV7-8 to TRBJ2-3; TRBD2 aligns across 9 bases. CDR1 is SGHVS, CDR2 FQNEAQ, per germline. With V trimmed by 5 bases and J by 6 bases, 6 bases remained unmatched. The CDR3 contains 14 residues. CDR3 sequence (DNA): TGTGCCAGCAGCCGAGGACTAGCGCTGGATACGCAGTATTTT. As protein: CASSRGLALDTQYF.

J is TRBJ1-6 and V is TRBV5-1; 7 nucleotides align to TRBD1. The CDR3 length is 15 residues. CDR1 is SGHRS, CDR2 YFSETQ, per germline. J lost 5 bases, V lost 4 bases, and 6 bases had no gene match. The CDR3 sequence is CASSGGTANNSPLHF. DNA for the CDR3: TGCGCCAGCAGCGGCGGGACAGCGAATAATTCACCCCTCCACTTT.

CDR3 coding DNA: TGTGCCAGCAGCTTGGACAGGGACCGTCAGGGCTACACCTTC. Its protein product is CASSLDRDRQGYTF. The chain is built from TRBV5-6 and TRBJ1-2; possible D gene TRBD1, 6 bases. The CDR3 runs to 14 residues. V dropped 0 bases and J dropped 8 bases, with 14 bases sitting between them. Germline CDR1 is SGHDT and CDR2 is YYEEEE.

The V call is TRBV19, the J call TRBJ2-1, with D unclear. The germline V gene encodes CDR1 LNHDA and CDR2 SQIVND (reference sequence). V was cut by 3 bases and J by 9 bases, with 15 bases left in between. The CDR3 covers 14 residues. The CDR3 loop reads CASSIFVGPLEQFF. DNA of the CDR3: TGTGCCAGTAGTATCTTCGTGGGCCCACTTGAGCAGTTCTTC.

The chain carries TRBV27 and TRBJ1-5; D is perhaps TRBD1 (5 bases). The CDR3 contains 15 residues. From germline, CDR1 is MNHEY and CDR2 SMNVEV (reference sequence). V lost 7 bases, J lost 6 bases, and 19 bases lay in between. In nucleotides, the CDR3 is TGTGCCAGCACCCCTGGGGCGGGGGGAGGTCAGCCCCAGCATTTT. It is translated as CASTPGAGGGQPQHF.

The chain has TRBV10-3 and TRBJ1-1, with D unclear. Trimming shortened V by 2 bases and J by 0 bases, and 7 bases separated the two germline ends. CDR1 is ENHRY, CDR2 SYGVKD, per germline. This CDR3 is 14 amino acids long. Here the CDR3 DNA reads TGTGCCATCAGTGAGGCGGGGATGAACACTGAAGCTTTCTTT. Encoded protein: CAISEAGMNTEAFF.

This clone has a handful of counts. V and J are TRBV27 and TRBJ1-2; the match to TRBD1 covers 8 bases. The CDR3 has 13 residues. Looked up from germline, CDR1 is MNHEY and CDR2 is SMNVEV (reference sequence). V trimming: 6 bases; J trimming: 4 bases; junction bases outside the gene matches: 4. The CDR3 protein is CASSQTGAYGYTF. The DNA of the CDR3 is TGTGCCAGCAGCCAGACAGGGGCCTATGGCTACACCTTC.

The genes are TRBV19 and TRBJ1-5, with TRBD1 as a possible D gene (6 bases). Germline values: CDR1 LNHDA, CDR2 SQIVND (reference sequence). The CDR3 length is 13 residues. Trimming removed 5 bases from V and 6 bases from J, with 11 bases in between. In DNA form, the CDR3 reads TGTGCCAGTAGTGTGGGACATCCTCAGCCCCAGCATTTT. This translates into CASSVGHPQPQHF.

A note on this clone: Other DNA sequences in the same sample also yield this CDR3. The chain uses TRBV12-3 or TRBV12-4 and TRBJ1-2; no reliable D call. V was pared by 3 bases and J by 4 bases, with 6 bases between. This CDR3 has 12 residues. CDR3: CASSLRSYGYTF. CDR3 DNA: TGTGCCAGCAGTTTGAGGAGCTATGGCTACACCTTC.